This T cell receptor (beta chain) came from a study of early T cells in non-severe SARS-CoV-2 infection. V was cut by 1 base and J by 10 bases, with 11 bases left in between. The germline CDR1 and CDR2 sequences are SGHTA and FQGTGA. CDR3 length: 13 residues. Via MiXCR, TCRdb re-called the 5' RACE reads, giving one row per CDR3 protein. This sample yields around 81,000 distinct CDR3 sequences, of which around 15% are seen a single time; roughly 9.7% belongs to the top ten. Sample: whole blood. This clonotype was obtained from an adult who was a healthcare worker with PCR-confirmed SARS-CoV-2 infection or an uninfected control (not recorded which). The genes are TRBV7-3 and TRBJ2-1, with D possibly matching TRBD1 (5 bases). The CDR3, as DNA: TGTGCCAGCAGCTTAAGGGGCAATTCCGAGCAGTTCTTC. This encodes CASSLRGNSEQFF.